These T cell receptor beta chains were read from a single sample in a study of blood T cell repertoires in COVID-19. The method was immunoSEQ multiplex PCR; TCRdb's version includes in-frame clones alone and lacks a portion of them. The sample has hundreds of thousands of clones; 86% are singletons. Sample: peripheral blood. These receptor sequences come from a woman aged 60-75 years with COVID-19, enrolled during active disease. Each CDR3 is given with its conserved first and last residue. D genes are given only for firm matches. The size entry is marked missing in some rows and otherwise reads once, few, many or a size class.

J gene: TRBJ1-6
V gene: TRBV19
clone size: NA
D gene: TRBD1
CDR3 protein: CASSNRDRESSPLHF
CDR3 DNA: TGTGCCAGTAGTAATCGGGACAGGGAGAGTTCACCCCTCCACTTT

J gene: TRBJ2-1
V gene: TRBV9
clone size: few
D gene: TRBD2
CDR3 protein: CASSVVGGTSGGPYNEQFF
CDR3 DNA: TGTGCCAGCAGCGTAGTTGGCGGGACTAGCGGGGGGCCTTACAATGAGCAGTTCTTC

J gene: TRBJ1-5
V gene: TRBV2
clone size: NA
D gene: TRBD1
CDR3 protein: CASRRQGGGWNQPQHF
CDR3 DNA: TGTGCCAGCAGGCGACAGGGGGGGGGTTGGAATCAGCCCCAGCATTTT

J gene: TRBJ1-6
V gene: TRBV27
clone size: NA
D gene: NA
CDR3 protein: CASSLLWGADNSPLHF
CDR3 DNA: TGTGCCAGCAGTTTATTGTGGGGCGCAGATAATTCACCCCTCCACTTT

J gene: TRBJ2-3
V gene: TRBV6-2/TRBV6-3
clone size: NA
D gene: NA
CDR3 protein: CASSYSGRGPTDTQYF
CDR3 DNA: TGTGCCAGCAGTTACTCGGGGCGGGGCCCCACAGATACGCAGTATTTT

J gene: TRBJ1-5
V gene: TRBV6-5
clone size: NA
D gene: NA
CDR3 protein: CASSYSKGLNQPQHF
CDR3 DNA: TGTGCCAGCAGTTACTCGAAGGGACTCAATCAGCCCCAGCATTTT

J gene: TRBJ2-3
V gene: TRBV2
clone size: NA
D gene: TRBD1
CDR3 protein: CASNRGTDTQYF
CDR3 DNA: TGTGCCAGCAACAGGGGGACAGATACGCAGTATTTT

J gene: TRBJ2-7
V gene: TRBV6-2/TRBV6-3
clone size: once
D gene: NA
CDR3 protein: CASSPGLREQYF
CDR3 DNA: TGTGCCAGCAGCCCCGGACTTCGCGAGCAGTACTTC

J gene: TRBJ1-1
V gene: TRBV6-2/TRBV6-3
clone size: NA
D gene: NA
CDR3 protein: CASSYPVPRERAEAFF
CDR3 DNA: TGTGCCAGCAGTTACCCGGTTCCCAGGGAGCGGGCTGAAGCTTTCTTT

J gene: TRBJ2-7
V gene: TRBV5-5
clone size: NA
D gene: NA
CDR3 protein: CASSRDIYEQYF
CDR3 DNA: TGTGCCAGCAGCCGGGACATATACGAGCAGTACTTC

J gene: TRBJ2-6
V gene: TRBV7-3
clone size: once
D gene: TRBD2
CDR3 protein: CASESLAGGSGANVLTF
CDR3 DNA: TGTGCCAGCGAATCCCTAGCGGGGGGCTCTGGGGCCAACGTCCTGACTTTC

J gene: TRBJ1-5
V gene: TRBV7-8
clone size: NA
D gene: NA
CDR3 protein: CASSFEVFEQPQHF
CDR3 DNA: TGTGCCAGCAGCTTCGAGGTTTTTGAACAGCCCCAGCATTTT

J gene: TRBJ2-7
V gene: TRBV9
clone size: NA
D gene: NA
CDR3 protein: CASSVARQDYEQYF
CDR3 DNA: TGTGCCAGCAGCGTAGCCAGACAGGACTACGAGCAGTACTTC

J gene: TRBJ2-1
V gene: TRBV10-1
clone size: NA
D gene: NA
CDR3 protein: CASSAYDRAGRDEQFF
CDR3 DNA: TGCGCCAGCAGTGCGTACGACAGGGCGGGGCGCGATGAGCAGTTCTTC

J gene: TRBJ1-1
V gene: TRBV6-2/TRBV6-3
clone size: NA
D gene: TRBD1
CDR3 protein: CASSSTGQLNTEAFF
CDR3 DNA: TGTGCCAGCAGTTCGACGGGACAGCTGAACACTGAAGCTTTCTTT

J gene: TRBJ2-4
V gene: TRBV11-3
clone size: NA
D gene: TRBD1
CDR3 protein: CASSLRADRVVKNIQYF
CDR3 DNA: TGTGCCAGCAGCTTAAGGGCGGACAGGGTGGTCAAAAACATTCAGTACTTC

J gene: TRBJ1-2
V gene: TRBV7-9
clone size: NA
D gene: NA
CDR3 protein: CASSPEINSNYGYTF
CDR3 DNA: TGTGCCAGCAGCCCTGAGATAAACTCTAACTATGGCTACACCTTC

J gene: TRBJ2-2
V gene: TRBV5-1
clone size: NA
D gene: NA
CDR3 protein: CASSFRTNTGELFF
CDR3 DNA: TGCGCCAGCAGCTTCAGGACAAACACCGGGGAGCTGTTTTTT

J gene: TRBJ2-3
V gene: TRBV6-5
clone size: NA
D gene: NA
CDR3 protein: CASIYYQGGSTDTQYF
CDR3 DNA: TGTGCCAGCATTTATTATCAGGGCGGAAGCACAGATACGCAGTATTTT

J gene: TRBJ1-1
V gene: TRBV5-4
clone size: few
D gene: NA
CDR3 protein: CASSFILNTEAFF
CDR3 DNA: TGTGCCAGCAGCTTTATCCTGAACACTGAAGCTTTCTTT

J gene: TRBJ1-1
V gene: TRBV6-6
clone size: NA
D gene: NA
CDR3 protein: CASRIGSNMNTEAFF
CDR3 DNA: TGTGCCAGCAGGATCGGGAGTAACATGAACACTGAAGCTTTCTTT

J gene: TRBJ2-1
V gene: TRBV6-1
clone size: once
D gene: TRBD1
CDR3 protein: CASSEDEVDGPGGYYNEQFF
CDR3 DNA: TGTGCCAGCAGTGAAGATGAAGTAGATGGGCCAGGGGGCTACTACAATGAGCAGTTCTTC